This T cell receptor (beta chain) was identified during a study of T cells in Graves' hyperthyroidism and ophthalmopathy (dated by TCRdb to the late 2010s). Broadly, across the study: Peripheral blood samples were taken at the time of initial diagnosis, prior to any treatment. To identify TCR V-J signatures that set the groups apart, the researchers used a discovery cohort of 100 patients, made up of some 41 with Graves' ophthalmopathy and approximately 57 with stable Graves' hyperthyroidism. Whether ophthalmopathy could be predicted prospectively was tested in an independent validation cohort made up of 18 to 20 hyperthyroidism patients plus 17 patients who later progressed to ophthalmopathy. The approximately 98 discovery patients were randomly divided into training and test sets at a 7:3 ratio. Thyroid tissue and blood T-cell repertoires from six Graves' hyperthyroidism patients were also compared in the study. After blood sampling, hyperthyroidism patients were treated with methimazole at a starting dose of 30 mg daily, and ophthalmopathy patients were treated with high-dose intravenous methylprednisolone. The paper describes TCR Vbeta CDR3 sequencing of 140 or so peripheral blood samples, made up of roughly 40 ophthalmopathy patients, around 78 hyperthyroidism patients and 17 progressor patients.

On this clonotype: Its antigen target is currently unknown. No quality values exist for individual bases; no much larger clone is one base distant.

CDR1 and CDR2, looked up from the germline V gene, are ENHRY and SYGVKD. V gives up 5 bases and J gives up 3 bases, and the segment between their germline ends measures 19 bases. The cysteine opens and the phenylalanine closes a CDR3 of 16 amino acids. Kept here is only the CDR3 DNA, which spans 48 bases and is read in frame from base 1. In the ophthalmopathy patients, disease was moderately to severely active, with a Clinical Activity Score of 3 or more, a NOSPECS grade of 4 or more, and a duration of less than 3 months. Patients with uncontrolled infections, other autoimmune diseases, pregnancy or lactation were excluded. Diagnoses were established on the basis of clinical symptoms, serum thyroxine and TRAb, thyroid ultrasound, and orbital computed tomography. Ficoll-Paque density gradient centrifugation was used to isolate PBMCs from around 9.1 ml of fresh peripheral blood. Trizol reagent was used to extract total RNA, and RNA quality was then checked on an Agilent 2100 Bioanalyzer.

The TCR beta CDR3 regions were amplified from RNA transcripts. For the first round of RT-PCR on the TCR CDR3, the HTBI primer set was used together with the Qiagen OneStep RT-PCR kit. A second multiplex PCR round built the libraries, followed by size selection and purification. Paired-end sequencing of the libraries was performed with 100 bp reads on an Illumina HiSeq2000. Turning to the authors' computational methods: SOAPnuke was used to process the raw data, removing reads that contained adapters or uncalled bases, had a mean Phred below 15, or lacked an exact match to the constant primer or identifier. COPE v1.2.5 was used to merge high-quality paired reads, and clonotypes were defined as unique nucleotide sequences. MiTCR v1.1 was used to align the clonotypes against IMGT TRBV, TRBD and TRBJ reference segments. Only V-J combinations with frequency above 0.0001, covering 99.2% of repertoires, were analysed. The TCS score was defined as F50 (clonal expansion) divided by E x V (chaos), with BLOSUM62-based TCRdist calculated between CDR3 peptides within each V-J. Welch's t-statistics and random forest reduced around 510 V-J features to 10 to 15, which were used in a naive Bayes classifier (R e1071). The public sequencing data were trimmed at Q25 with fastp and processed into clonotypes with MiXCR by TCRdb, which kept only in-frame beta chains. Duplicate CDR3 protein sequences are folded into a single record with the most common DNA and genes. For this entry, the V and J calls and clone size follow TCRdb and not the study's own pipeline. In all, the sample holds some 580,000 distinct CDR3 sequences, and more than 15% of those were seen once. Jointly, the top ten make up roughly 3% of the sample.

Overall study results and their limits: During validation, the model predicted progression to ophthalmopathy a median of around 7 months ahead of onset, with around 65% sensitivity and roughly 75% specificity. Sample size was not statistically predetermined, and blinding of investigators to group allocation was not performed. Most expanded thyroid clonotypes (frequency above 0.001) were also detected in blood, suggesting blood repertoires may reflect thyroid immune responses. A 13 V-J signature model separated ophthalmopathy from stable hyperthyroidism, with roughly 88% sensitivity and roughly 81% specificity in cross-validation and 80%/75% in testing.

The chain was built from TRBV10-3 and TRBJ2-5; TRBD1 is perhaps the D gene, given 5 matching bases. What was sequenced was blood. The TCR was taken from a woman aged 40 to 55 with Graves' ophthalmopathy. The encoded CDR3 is CAISTLRVPTEETQYF. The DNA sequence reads TGTGCCATCAGTACCCTCAGGGTCCCTACCGAAGAGACCCAGTACTTC.